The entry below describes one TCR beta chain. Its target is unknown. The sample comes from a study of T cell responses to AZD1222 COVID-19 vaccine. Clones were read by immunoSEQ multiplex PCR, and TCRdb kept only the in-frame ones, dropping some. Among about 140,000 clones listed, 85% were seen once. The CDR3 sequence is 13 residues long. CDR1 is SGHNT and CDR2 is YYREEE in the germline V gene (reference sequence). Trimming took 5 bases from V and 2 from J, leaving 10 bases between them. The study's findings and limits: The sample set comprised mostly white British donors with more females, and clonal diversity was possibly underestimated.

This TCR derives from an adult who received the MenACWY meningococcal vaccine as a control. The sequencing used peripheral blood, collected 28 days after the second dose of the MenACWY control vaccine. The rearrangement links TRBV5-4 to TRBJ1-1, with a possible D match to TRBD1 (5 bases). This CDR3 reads CASRPGHNTEAFF. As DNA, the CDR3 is TGTGCCAGCAGGCCGGGGCATAACACTGAAGCTTTCTTT.